The source of this TCR beta chain is a study of T cell responses to AZD1222 COVID-19 vaccine. Across the study: Timing groups of about 4 and about 12 weeks for second doses were pooled. Study-wide findings and caveats: Breadth and depth of Spike-specific TCRs rose after two AZD1222 doses. There were vaccine-associated CD4 TCRs across spike, dominant at 160-218 and 743-854.

The CDR3 has 14 amino acids. Germline CDR1 reads MGHDK; CDR2 reads SYGVNS. V shed 4 bases and J 9 bases; nucleotides not matched to a gene: 8. Turning to this clone: What it binds is unknown.

Sequencing used immunoSEQ multiplex PCR; TCRdb keeps in-frame clones, though not all of them. The data contain roughly 150,000 clones, around nine tenths of them singletons. The TCR was taken from an adult in good health. The rearrangement links TRBV25-1 to TRBJ2-1; 8 nucleotides line up with TRBD2. The input for sequencing was peripheral blood, taken on day 0 of AZD1222 vaccination. The CDR3 sequence is CASSARGGNTEQFF. The CDR3 bases are TGTGCCAGCAGTGCACGCGGGGGGAACACTGAGCAGTTCTTC.